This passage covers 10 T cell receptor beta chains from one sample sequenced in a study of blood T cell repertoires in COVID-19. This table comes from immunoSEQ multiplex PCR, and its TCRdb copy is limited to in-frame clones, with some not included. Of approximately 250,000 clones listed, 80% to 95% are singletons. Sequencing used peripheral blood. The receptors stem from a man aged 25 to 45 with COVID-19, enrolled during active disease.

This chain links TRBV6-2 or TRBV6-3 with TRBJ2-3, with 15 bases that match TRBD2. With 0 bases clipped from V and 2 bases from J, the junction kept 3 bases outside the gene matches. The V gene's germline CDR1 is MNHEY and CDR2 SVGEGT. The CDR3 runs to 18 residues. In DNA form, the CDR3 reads TGTGCCAGCAGTTACTCCGGGACTAGCGGGGGGATCACAGATACGCAGTATTTT. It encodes CASSYSGTSGGITDTQYF.

The CDR3 sequence: CASGLGLSLSKNSSGNTIYF. The CDR3 DNA follows: TGTGCTAGTGGTTTGGGTTTGAGTCTTTCAAAGAATAGCTCTGGAAACACCATATATTTT. The chain employs TRBV12-5 and TRBJ1-3; D remains ambiguous. The V gene lost 1 base and the J gene lost 0 bases, with 22 bases spanning the gap. The CDR3 is made up of 20 amino acids. The germline CDR1 and CDR2 sequences are LGHNT and FRNRAP.

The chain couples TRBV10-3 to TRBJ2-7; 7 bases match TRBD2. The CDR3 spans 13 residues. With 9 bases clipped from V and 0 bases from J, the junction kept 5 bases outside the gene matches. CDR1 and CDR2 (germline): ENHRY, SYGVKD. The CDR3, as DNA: TGTGCCATGAGCGGGGAGATCTCCTACGAGCAGTACTTC. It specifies CAMSGEISYEQYF.

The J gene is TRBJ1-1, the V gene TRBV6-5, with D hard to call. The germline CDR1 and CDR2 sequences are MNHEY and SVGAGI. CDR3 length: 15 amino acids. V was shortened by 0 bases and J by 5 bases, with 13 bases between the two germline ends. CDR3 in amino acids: CASSYSIAGRTEAFF. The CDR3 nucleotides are TGTGCCAGCAGTTACTCGATCGCGGGAAGGACTGAAGCTTTCTTT.

CDR3 sequence reads: CASSTMTLGYTF. CDR3 DNA: TGTGCCAGCAGTACCATGACACTCGGCTACACCTTC. This chain links TRBV6-2 or TRBV6-3 with TRBJ1-2; unclear D gene. The CDR3 runs to 12 residues. Germline V gene lookup returns CDR1 MNHEY and CDR2 SVGEGT. With 5 bases removed from V and 8 bases from J, the gap between germline ends came to 12 bases.

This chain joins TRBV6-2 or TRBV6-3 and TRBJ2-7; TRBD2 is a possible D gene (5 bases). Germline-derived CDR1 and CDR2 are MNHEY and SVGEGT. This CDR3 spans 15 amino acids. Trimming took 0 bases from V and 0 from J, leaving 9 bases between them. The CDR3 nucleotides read TGTGCCAGCAGTTACTCAGTGGGGAGCTCCTACGAGCAGTACTTC. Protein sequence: CASSYSVGSSYEQYF.

This CDR3 reads CASSLPFSTDTQYF. The CDR3 DNA is TGTGCCAGCAGCCTCCCTTTTAGCACAGATACGCAGTATTTT. The chain combines TRBV9 with TRBJ2-3; D gene unclear. CDR3 length: 14 amino acids. V lost 4 bases and J 0 bases, leaving 9 bases between the germline ends. Germline V gene lookup returns CDR1 SGDLS and CDR2 YYNGEE.

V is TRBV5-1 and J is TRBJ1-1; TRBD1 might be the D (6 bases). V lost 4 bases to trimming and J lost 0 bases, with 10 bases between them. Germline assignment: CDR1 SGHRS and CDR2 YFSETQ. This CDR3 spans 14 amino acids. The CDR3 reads CASSIRDMNTEAFF. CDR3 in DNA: TGCGCCAGCAGCATCCGGGACATGAACACTGAAGCTTTCTTT.

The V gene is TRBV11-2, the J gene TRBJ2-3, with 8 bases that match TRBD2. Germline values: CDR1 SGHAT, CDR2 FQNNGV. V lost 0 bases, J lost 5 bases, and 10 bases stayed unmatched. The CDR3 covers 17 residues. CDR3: CASSLDGAGGFQDTQYF. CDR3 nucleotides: TGTGCCAGCAGCTTAGACGGCGCGGGGGGTTTCCAAGATACGCAGTATTTT.

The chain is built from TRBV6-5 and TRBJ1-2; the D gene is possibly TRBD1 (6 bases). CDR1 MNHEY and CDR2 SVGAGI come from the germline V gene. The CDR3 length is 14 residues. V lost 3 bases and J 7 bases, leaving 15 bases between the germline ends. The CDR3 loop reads CASSYVQGWGGYTF. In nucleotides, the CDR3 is TGTGCCAGCAGTTATGTACAGGGCTGGGGTGGCTACACCTTC.